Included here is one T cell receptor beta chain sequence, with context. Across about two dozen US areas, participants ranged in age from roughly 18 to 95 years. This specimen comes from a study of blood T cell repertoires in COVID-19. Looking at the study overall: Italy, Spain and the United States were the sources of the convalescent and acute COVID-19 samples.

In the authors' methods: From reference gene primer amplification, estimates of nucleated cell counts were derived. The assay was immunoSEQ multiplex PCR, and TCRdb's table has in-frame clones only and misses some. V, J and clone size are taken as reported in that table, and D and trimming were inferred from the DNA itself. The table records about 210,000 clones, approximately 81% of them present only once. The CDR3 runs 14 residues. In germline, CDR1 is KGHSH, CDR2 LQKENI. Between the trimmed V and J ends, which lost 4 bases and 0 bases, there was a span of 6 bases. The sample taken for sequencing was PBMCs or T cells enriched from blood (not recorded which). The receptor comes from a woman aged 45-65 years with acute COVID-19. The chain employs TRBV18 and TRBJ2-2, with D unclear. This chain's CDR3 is CASSQLSNTGELFF. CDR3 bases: TGTGCCAGCTCACAACTGTCGAACACCGGGGAGCTGTTTTTT.